Listed below are T cell receptor beta chains from one sample, sequenced in a study of blood T cell repertoires in COVID-19. Clones were sequenced by immunoSEQ multiplex PCR, and TCRdb holds only the in-frame ones, with some missing. This sample has 200,000 to 300,000 clones, with about 86% found just once. The sample comprised peripheral blood. These receptors all stem from a man younger than 40 with active or convalescent COVID-19. Both conserved end residues are part of each CDR3. Each record gives: CDR3 protein, CDR3 DNA, D gene, clone size, CDR3 length, V gene, J gene. A D gene is named only where the DNA matches it firmly. The size of a clone is reported for some rows only, either as once, few or many, or as a class for expanded clones.

CASSRLAGGSYNEQFF	TGCGCCAGCAGCCGCCTAGCGGGGGGATCCTACAATGAGCAGTTCTTC	TRBD2	NA	16	TRBV5-1	TRBJ2-1
CASRRGDRGDQPQHF	TGTGCCAGTAGGAGGGGGGACAGGGGGGATCAGCCCCAGCATTTT	TRBD1	once	15	TRBV19	TRBJ1-5
CASSAGGASRQYF	TGTGCCAGCAGCGCCGGGGGGGCTAGCCGGCAGTACTTC	TRBD2	NA	13	TRBV9	TRBJ2-7
CASSFGGNPYEQYF	TGTGCCAGCAGCTTCGGGGGAAATCCCTACGAGCAGTACTTC	NA	NA	14	TRBV5-5	TRBJ2-7
CASSKQQGSGGEQYF	TGTGCCAGCAGTAAGCAACAGGGCTCGGGGGGCGAGCAGTACTTC	NA	NA	15	TRBV2	TRBJ2-7
CASRGRDTQYF	TGTGCCAGCAGGGGGCGGGATACGCAGTATTTT	NA	NA	11	TRBV25-1	TRBJ2-3
CASSHAATDTQYF	TGTGCCAGCAGCCATGCGGCCACAGATACGCAGTATTTT	NA	once	13	TRBV3-1/TRBV3-2	TRBJ2-3
CASSQDLLGTANSPLHF	TGTGCCAGCAGCCAAGATCTACTCGGGACAGCAAATTCACCCCTCCACTTT	TRBD1	NA	17	TRBV4-2	TRBJ1-6
CASSQTPGGAFFGTGELFF	TGTGCCAGCAGCCAAACACCCGGGGGGGCCTTTTTTGGCACCGGGGAGCTGTTTTTT	TRBD2	NA	19	TRBV4-2	TRBJ2-2
CASSYRQGGTDTQYF	TGTGCCAGCAGTTACAGACAGGGGGGCACAGATACGCAGTATTTT	TRBD1	NA	15	TRBV6-5	TRBJ2-3
CASSSHPRGLSYGYTF	TGTGCCAGCAGCTCGCACCCGAGGGGGTTATCCTATGGCTACACCTTC	NA	NA	16	TRBV9	TRBJ1-2
CASSAGQGIFQETQYF	TGTGCCAGCAGCGCCGGACAGGGGATTTTCCAAGAGACCCAGTACTTC	TRBD1	once	16	TRBV2	TRBJ2-5
CASSPGLAGGSSYNEQFF	TGTGCCAGCAGCCCGGGACTAGCGGGGGGTTCCTCCTACAATGAGCAGTTCTTC	TRBD2	NA	18	TRBV7-6	TRBJ2-1
CASRDGSYNSPLHF	TGCGCCAGCCGAGATGGCTCCTATAATTCACCCCTCCACTTT	NA	NA	14	TRBV10-2	TRBJ1-6
CASSRGDFGYTF	TGTGCCAGCAGCCGCGGCGACTTTGGCTACACCTTC	NA	once	12	TRBV4-2	TRBJ1-2
CASRPGTNYEQYF	TGTGCCAGTAGGCCCGGGACAAACTACGAGCAGTACTTC	NA	NA	13	TRBV19	TRBJ2-7
CASSPDRGDGYTF	TGTGCCAGCAGTCCTGACAGGGGCGATGGCTACACCTTC	TRBD1	once	13	TRBV6-5	TRBJ1-2
CASSPMRAGKGETQYF	TGTGCCAGCAGCCCGATGAGAGCAGGGAAGGGAGAGACCCAGTACTTC	NA	NA	16	TRBV7-8	TRBJ2-5
CASSLGGGLNTEAFF	TGTGCCAGCAGCTTAGGAGGGGGCTTGAACACTGAAGCTTTCTTT	TRBD1	NA	15	TRBV11-2	TRBJ1-1
CASSPSFQRGYQPQHF	TGTGCCAGCAGCCCATCTTTCCAAAGAGGGTATCAGCCCCAGCATTTT	NA	NA	16	TRBV6-2/TRBV6-3	TRBJ1-5
CASSLGTSGGPNEQFF	TGCGCCAGCAGCTTGGGAACTAGCGGGGGACCCAATGAGCAGTTCTTC	TRBD2	NA	16	TRBV5-1	TRBJ2-1
CASSEASGYTQYF	TGTGCCAGCAGTGAAGCATCGGGTTATACGCAGTATTTT	NA	once	13	TRBV6-1	TRBJ2-3
CASSQDLRVDWNEQFF	TGCGCCAGCAGCCAAGATCTCAGGGTAGACTGGAATGAGCAGTTCTTC	NA	NA	16	TRBV4-1	TRBJ2-1
CAWSAETGIGEKLFF	TGTGCCTGGAGCGCCGAGACAGGGATAGGTGAAAAACTGTTTTTT	TRBD1	NA	15	TRBV30	TRBJ1-4
CASSPELFSGANVLTF	TGTGCCAGCAGCCCGGAGCTTTTCTCTGGGGCCAACGTCCTGACTTTC	NA	NA	16	TRBV5-4	TRBJ2-6
CASSSGTGRTGELFF	TGTGCCAGCAGCTCAGGGACAGGGAGAACCGGGGAGCTGTTTTTT	TRBD1	NA	15	TRBV7-6	TRBJ2-2
CASSQDLLNSPLHF	TGCGCCAGCAGCCAAGATCTTCTAAATTCACCCCTCCACTTT	NA	NA	14	TRBV4-3	TRBJ1-6
CASSYLRDQETQYF	TGTGCCAGCAGCTACCTTCGGGACCAAGAGACCCAGTACTTC	NA	NA	14	TRBV7-9	TRBJ2-5